This T cell receptor (beta chain) was recovered during a study of T cells after yellow fever vaccination. For TCR, cDNA came from 5'RACE template switching, which added a universal primer site and UMIs. TCRdb reanalysed the 5' RACE reads using MiXCR and keeps one entry per CDR3 protein. In the table there are hundreds of thousands of distinct CDR3 sequences, roughly a sixth of which are singletons. Germline V CDR1 and CDR2: ENHRY, SYGVKD. This CDR3 is 15 amino acids long. Trimming stripped 4 bases from V and 3 bases from J, with 16 bases between. In the case of this clonotype: Its antigen remains unidentified.

The study's findings and limits: After the booster, about 95% of CD4 and about nine tenths of CD8 primary-response clones were re-detected. There was a small share of clonotypes that showed up in both the CD4 and CD8 compartments.

The V call is TRBV10-3, the J call TRBJ2-7; D is perhaps TRBD1 (5 bases). The sequence came from a man younger than 30 who received the YFV17D yellow fever vaccine. The starting material was PBMCs, obtained before the yellow fever booster vaccination. The CDR3 is CAISVGQGSLYEQYV. CDR3 coding DNA: TGTGCCATCAGTGTGGGGCAGGGATCCCTCTACGAGCAGTACGTC.